This is a list of T cell receptor beta chains from one sample in a study of shared clonotypes between healthy human individuals. Sequencing was performed with immunoSEQ multiplex PCR; in TCRdb, only in-frame clones are kept and a portion is missing. The sample records 660,000 or so clones, 95% to 96% being singletons. Sequenced material: naive CD8+ T cells sorted from blood. All receptors come from a woman aged 25 to 45 in good health. Both conserved end residues are part of each CDR3. Fields, in order: clone size, J gene, D gene, V gene, CDR3 length, CDR3 DNA, CDR3 protein. The D gene is left open where the match is weak. Size is omitted from some rows. Given values are once, few, many or a class for expanded clones.

size: NA; J: TRBJ2-7; D: TRBD1; V: TRBV19; length: 14; DNA: TGTGCCAGTACCGCCGGACAGGGCTCCTACGAGCAGTACTTC; CDR3: CASTAGQGSYEQYF
size: NA; J: TRBJ1-2; D: TRBD1; V: TRBV5-6; length: 16; DNA: TGTGCCAGCAGCCTAGGACAGGGGATTTTGGTCTATGGCTACACCTTC; CDR3: CASSLGQGILVYGYTF
size: NA; J: TRBJ2-7; D: NA; V: TRBV27; length: 16; DNA: TGTGCCAGCAGCCCCGACATCGGAGGGACCTCCTACGAGCAGTACTTC; CDR3: CASSPDIGGTSYEQYF
size: NA; J: TRBJ1-1; D: NA; V: TRBV28; length: 13; DNA: TGTGCCAGCAGGACATTCGGGGGCACTGAAGCTTTCTTT; CDR3: CASRTFGGTEAFF
size: NA; J: TRBJ2-5; D: TRBD2; V: TRBV28; length: 18; DNA: TGTGCCAGCAGTTTATCCCTGACCACTAGCGGGAGTTTGAAGACCCAGTACTTC; CDR3: CASSLSLTTSGSLKTQYF
size: NA; J: TRBJ2-7; D: NA; V: TRBV5-6; length: 12; DNA: TGTGCCAGCAGCTTGGCTCCCGGCGAGCAGTACTTC; CDR3: CASSLAPGEQYF
size: NA; J: TRBJ2-5; D: NA; V: TRBV11-1; length: 11; DNA: TGTGCCAGCAGCTTCCTTGAGACCCAGTACTTC; CDR3: CASSFLETQYF
size: NA; J: TRBJ2-1; D: TRBD2; V: TRBV28; length: 17; DNA: TGTGCCAGCAGTTTCTCCGATATAGCGGGAGTGGGGAATGAGCAGTTCTTC; CDR3: CASSFSDIAGVGNEQFF
size: NA; J: TRBJ2-7; D: NA; V: TRBV2; length: 13; DNA: TGTGCCACCCAATTAGGGCACTCCTACGAGCAGTACTTC; CDR3: CATQLGHSYEQYF
size: NA; J: TRBJ2-2; D: TRBD2; V: TRBV7-8; length: 16; DNA: TGTGCCAGCAGCTCAGCGGGATCCTTGGACACCGGGGAGCTGTTTTTT; CDR3: CASSSAGSLDTGELFF
size: NA; J: TRBJ1-2; D: TRBD1; V: TRBV28; length: 20; DNA: TGTGCCAGCAGTCCAAATGATTCCGCCGGGACAGGGGGCGTTGTGGATGGCTACACCTTC; CDR3: CASSPNDSAGTGGVVDGYTF
size: once; J: TRBJ2-4; D: TRBD2; V: TRBV4-1; length: 18; DNA: TGCGCCAGCAGCCAAGATTTCGGGGGGGCCCTAGCCAAAAACATTCAGTACTTC; CDR3: CASSQDFGGALAKNIQYF
size: NA; J: TRBJ1-1; D: NA; V: TRBV27; length: 13; DNA: TGTGCCAGCAGTTTATTAAGTGGGGGATCGGCTTTCTTT; CDR3: CASSLLSGGSAFF
size: NA; J: TRBJ2-5; D: TRBD2; V: TRBV28; length: 18; DNA: TGTGCCAGCAGTTTGAGGCCTAGCGGGTATGAGGGGGAAGAGACCCAGTACTTC; CDR3: CASSLRPSGYEGEETQYF
size: NA; J: TRBJ1-5; D: TRBD1; V: TRBV23-1; length: 15; DNA: TGCGCCAGCATTACAGGGGGCGATAGCAATCAGCCCCAGCATTTT; CDR3: CASITGGDSNQPQHF
size: NA; J: TRBJ2-1; D: NA; V: TRBV28; length: 16; DNA: TGTGCCAGCTCGAGGGGGGCTAGCGTTATGAATCGTGAGCAGTTCTTC; CDR3: CASSRGASVMNREQFF
size: NA; J: TRBJ1-2; D: TRBD1; V: TRBV19; length: 17; DNA: TGTGCCAGTACCGATCCGGAGGAGGGGGCATCCAACTATGGCTACACCTTC; CDR3: CASTDPEEGASNYGYTF
size: NA; J: TRBJ2-5; D: NA; V: TRBV5-4; length: 14; DNA: TGTGCCAGCAGCCCTCCAAGGAGACAAGAGACCCAGTACTTC; CDR3: CASSPPRRQETQYF
size: NA; J: TRBJ1-6; D: TRBD1; V: TRBV7-8; length: 20; DNA: TGTGCCAGCAGCATGGCTTACCGGGACAGTCATCCAGCCTATAATTCACCCCTCCACTTT; CDR3: CASSMAYRDSHPAYNSPLHF
size: NA; J: TRBJ2-3; D: NA; V: TRBV28; length: 14; DNA: TGTGCCAGCTTACAGGAACCTAGCACAGATACGCAGTATTTT; CDR3: CASLQEPSTDTQYF